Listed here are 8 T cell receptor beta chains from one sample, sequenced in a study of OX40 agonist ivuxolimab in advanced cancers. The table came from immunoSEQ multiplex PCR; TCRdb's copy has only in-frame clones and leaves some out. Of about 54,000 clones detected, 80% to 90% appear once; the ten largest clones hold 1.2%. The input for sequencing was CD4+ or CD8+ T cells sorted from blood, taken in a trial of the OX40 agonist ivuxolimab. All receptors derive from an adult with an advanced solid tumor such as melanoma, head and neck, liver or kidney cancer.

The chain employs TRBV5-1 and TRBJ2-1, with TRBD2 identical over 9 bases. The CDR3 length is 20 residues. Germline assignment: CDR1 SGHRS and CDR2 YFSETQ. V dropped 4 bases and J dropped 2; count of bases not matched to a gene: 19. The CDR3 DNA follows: TGCGCCAGCAGCCCTGACCCCCCAGCGGGAGGTCTAAGGGCCTACAATGAGCAGTTCTTC. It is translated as CASSPDPPAGGLRAYNEQFF.

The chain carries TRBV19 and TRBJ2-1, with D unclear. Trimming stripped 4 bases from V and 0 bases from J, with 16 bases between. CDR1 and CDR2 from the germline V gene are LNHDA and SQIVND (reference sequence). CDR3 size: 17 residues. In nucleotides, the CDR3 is TGTGCCAGTAGTAGGGATGGGCCGTCGAGCTCCTACAATGAGCAGTTCTTC. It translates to CASSRDGPSSSYNEQFF. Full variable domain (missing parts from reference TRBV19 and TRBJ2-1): DGGITQSPKYLFRKEGQNVTLSCEQNLNHDAMYWYRQDPGQGLRLIYYSQIVNDFQKGDIAEGYSVSREKKESFPLTVTSAQKNPTAFYLCASSRDGPSSSYNEQFFGPGTRLTVL.

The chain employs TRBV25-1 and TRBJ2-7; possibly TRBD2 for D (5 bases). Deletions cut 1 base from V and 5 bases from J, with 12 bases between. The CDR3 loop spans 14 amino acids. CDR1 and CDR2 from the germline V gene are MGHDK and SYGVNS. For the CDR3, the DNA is TGTGCCAGCAGTGAATTGGGGTCGAGGGACGAGCAGTACTTC. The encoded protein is CASSELGSRDEQYF.

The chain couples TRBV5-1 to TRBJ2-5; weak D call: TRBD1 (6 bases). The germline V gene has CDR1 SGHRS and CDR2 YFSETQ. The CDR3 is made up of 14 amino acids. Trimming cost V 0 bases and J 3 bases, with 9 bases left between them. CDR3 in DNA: TGCGCCAGCAGCTTGGGAGGGGGTGAAGAGACCCAGTACTTC. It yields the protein CASSLGGGEETQYF.

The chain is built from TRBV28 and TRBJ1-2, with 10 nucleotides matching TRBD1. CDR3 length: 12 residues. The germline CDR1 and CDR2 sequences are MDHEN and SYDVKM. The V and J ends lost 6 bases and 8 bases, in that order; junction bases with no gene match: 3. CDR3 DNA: TGTGCCAGCAGGACAGGGGGCCCCGGCTACACCTTC. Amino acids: CASRTGGPGYTF.

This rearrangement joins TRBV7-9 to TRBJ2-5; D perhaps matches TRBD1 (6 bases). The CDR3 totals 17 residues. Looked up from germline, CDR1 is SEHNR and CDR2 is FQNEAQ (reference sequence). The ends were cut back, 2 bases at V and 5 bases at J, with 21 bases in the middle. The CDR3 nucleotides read TGTGCCAGCAGCTTATCCCAGGGGCCCTTAGGGATTGAGACCCAGTACTTC. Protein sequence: CASSLSQGPLGIETQYF. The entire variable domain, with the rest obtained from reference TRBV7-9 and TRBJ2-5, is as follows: DTGVSQNPRHKITKRGQNVTFRCDPISEHNRLYWYRQTLGQGPEFLTYFQNEAQLEKSRLLSDRFSAERPKGSFSTLEIQRTEQGDSAMYLCASSLSQGPLGIETQYFGPGTRLLVL.

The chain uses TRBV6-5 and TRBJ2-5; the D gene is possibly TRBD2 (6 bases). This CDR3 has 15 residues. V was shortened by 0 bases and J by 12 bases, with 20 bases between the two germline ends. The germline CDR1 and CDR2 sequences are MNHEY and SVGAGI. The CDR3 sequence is CASSYSILGEAFEYF. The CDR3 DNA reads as TGTGCCAGCAGTTACTCGATACTCGGGGAGGCGTTTGAGTACTTC.

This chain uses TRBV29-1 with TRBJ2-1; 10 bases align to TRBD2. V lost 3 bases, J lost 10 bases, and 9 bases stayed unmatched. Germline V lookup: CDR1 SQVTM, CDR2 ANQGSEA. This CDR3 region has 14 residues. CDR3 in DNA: TGCAGCGTTGAGCGGGGTCTAGCGGGAGTGGAGCAGTTCTTC. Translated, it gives CSVERGLAGVEQFF.